This TCR beta chain is from a study of cytotoxic CD8 clonotypes in ibrutinib-treated CLL. Looking at the study overall: Researchers reported about 10 relapsed/refractory and roughly 14 treatment-naive patients, roughly 17 of them IGHV unmutated. Study outcomes and limitations: Clonality was elevated at ibrutinib response and had returned toward baseline at progression.

Of note for this clone: Its cognate antigen is unknown.

Target depth was 1 in 200,000 to 1 in 1 million T cells, about 10x per clonotype. Clones were sequenced by immunoSEQ multiplex PCR, and TCRdb holds only the in-frame ones, with some missing. Of about 150,000 clones in the sample, about 70% are singletons; the top ten hold 4.5% to 6.5%. The CDR3 length is 14 residues. V was cut by 6 bases and J by 1 base, with 12 bases left in between. The germline gives CDR1 MNHNS, CDR2 SASEGT. Here the sequenced sample was PBMCs, taken after 24 months of ibrutinib treatment. The chain combines TRBV6-1 with TRBJ1-1; D uncertain. The source is a human donor with chronic lymphocytic leukemia. The CDR3 protein is CASSPLLENTEAFF. The CDR3 region has the DNA TGTGCCAGCAGCCCTCTGTTGGAGAACACTGAAGCTTTCTTT.